This T cell receptor (beta chain) was retrieved from a study of siplizumab effects on memory and regulatory T cells. Comment on this clone: Its specificity is not known.

Repertoires were generated with immunoSEQ multiplex PCR, while TCRdb's copy carries only in-frame clones and drops some. Among 80,000 to 130,000 clones listed, 94% were seen once. Points from the study as a whole: Confirmation was lacking for the suppressive function of proliferating Tregs derived from siplizumab cultures. Naive or memory phenotype assignment was not possible for roughly 75-96% of proliferating CD4+ or CD8+ clones. Naive T cells looked more diverse than memory cells and looked like major alloresponse contributors.

The CDR3 sequence is 14 residues long. The germline V gene encodes CDR1 MNHEY and CDR2 SVGAGI. Between the trimmed V and J ends, which lost 4 bases and 9 bases, there was a span of 16 bases. The TCR was taken from a human donor in good health. J is TRBJ2-1 and V is TRBV6-5; D ambiguous. Sequencing used Tregs sorted from blood. The CDR3 coding sequence is TGTGCCAGCAGTTCCCTGGTAGCTATAACTGAGCAGTTCTTC. This translates into CASSSLVAITEQFF.